The next 21 T cell receptor beta chains were all read from a single sample in a study of PD-L1 blockade in urothelial cancer listed by TCRdb under 2017. Interpreted using the paper, the time point label stands for: pretreatment peripheral blood. The receptor library was made with the immunoSEQ multiplex PCR assay. TCRdb retrieved this table from immuneACCESS and kept in-frame rearrangements only. Not all clones are present; in checked studies, unresolved V genes account for under half, and no reason is known for the remainder. The sample has about 52,000 clones on record, 84% of them singletons. Jointly, the top ten make up 1% to 1.5% of the sample. The sequenced sample was PBMCs, obtained around atezolizumab (anti-PD-L1) treatment. Source of these receptors: a man between 45 and 60 years old with urothelial cancer.

This rearrangement joins TRBV6-5 to TRBJ2-3; possible D gene TRBD2, 6 bases. V lost 6 bases, J lost 2 bases, and 9 bases lay in between. Germline CDR1 and CDR2: MNHEY and SVGAGI. CDR3 length: 13 amino acids. This CDR3 reads CASSGGYTDTQYF. CDR3 nucleotides: TGTGCCAGCAGCGGGGGATACACAGATACGCAGTATTTT.

The rearrangement links TRBV28 to TRBJ1-5; 7 nucleotides agree with TRBD1. This CDR3 is built from 13 residues. The germline V gene encodes CDR1 MDHEN and CDR2 SYDVKM. V gave up 8 bases and J gave up 5 bases; unmatched junction bases: 6. The CDR3 coding sequence is TGTGCCAGCGTACAGGGGTGGGATCAGCCCCAGCATTTT. Its translation is CASVQGWDQPQHF. The whole variable domain, filled in from reference TRBV28 and TRBJ1-5, reads DVKVTQSSRYLVKRTGEKVFLECVQDMDHENMFWYRQDPGLGLRLIYFSYDVKMKEKGDIPEGYSVSREKKERFSLILESASTNQTSMYLCASVQGWDQPQHFGDGTRLSIL.

In this sample, this clone turned up once. The V call is TRBV27, the J call TRBJ2-3; D may be TRBD2 (6 bases). Trimming stripped 3 bases from V and 1 base from J, with 14 bases between. Germline CDR1 and CDR2: MNHEY and SMNVEV (reference sequence). The CDR3 has 16 amino acids. The CDR3 DNA reads as TGTGCCAGCAGTTTCAGCAGCGGGTTTCGCACAGATACGCAGTATTTT. Residues: CASSFSSGFRTDTQYF.

The chain employs TRBV5-4 and TRBJ1-6, with 7 bases identical to TRBD1. CDR3 length: 14 amino acids. V gave up 5 bases and J gave up 7 bases; unmatched junction bases: 6. CDR1 and CDR2 (germline): SGHNT, YYREEE (reference sequence). The DNA of the CDR3 is TGTGCCAGCAGGGCTACAGGGGCGAATTCACCCCTCCACTTT. Protein sequence: CASRATGANSPLHF.

The chain uses TRBV29-1 and TRBJ2-7, with 9 nucleotides matching TRBD1. CDR1 is SQVTM and CDR2 is ANQGSEA in the germline V gene. The V and J ends lost 5 bases and 5 bases, in that order; junction bases with no gene match: 7. This CDR3 spans 13 amino acids. The CDR3 loop reads CSVPGTGSHEQYF. The DNA of the CDR3 is TGCAGCGTTCCCGGGACAGGGTCCCACGAGCAGTACTTC.

V and J are TRBV5-1 and TRBJ1-3; D is perhaps TRBD1 (5 bases). V gave up 1 base and J gave up 0 bases, with 8 bases separating them. From germline, CDR1 is SGHRS and CDR2 YFSETQ. This CDR3 is 15 amino acids long. CDR3: CASSLLTASGNTIYF. The CDR3 coding sequence is TGCGCCAGCAGCTTGCTGACAGCCTCTGGAAACACCATATATTTT.

The chain employs TRBV7-3 and TRBJ1-2, with unresolved D. The CDR3 loop spans 14 amino acids. The germline V gene encodes CDR1 SGHTA and CDR2 FQGTGA. V shed 2 bases and J shed 5 bases, with 12 bases lying between them. The CDR3: CASSLGLPGYGYTF. The CDR3 bases are TGTGCCAGCAGCTTAGGCCTCCCGGGGTATGGCTACACCTTC.

V gene TRBV5-6 combines with J gene TRBJ1-6; D gene unclear. Germline V gene lookup returns CDR1 SGHDT and CDR2 YYEEEE. CDR3 length: 12 residues. The ends were cut back, 1 base at V and 10 bases at J, with 6 bases in the middle. CDR3 nucleotide sequence: TGTGCCAGCAGCTTGCCCCTCTCACCCCTCCACTTT. This codes for CASSLPLSPLHF.

The V gene is TRBV9, the J gene TRBJ1-2, with D maybe TRBD1 (5 bases). Germline CDR1 and CDR2: SGDLS and YYNGEE. The CDR3 length is 17 residues. The V end lost 4 bases, the J end lost 4 bases, and 23 bases lay between the germline ends. In DNA form, the CDR3 reads TGTGCCAGCAGCCCATACGACAGAAAGGAGCTCCCCTATGGCTACACCTTC. It specifies CASSPYDRKELPYGYTF.

This clone was counted once. V usage is TRBV6-6 and J usage is TRBJ2-3; 11 nucleotides align to TRBD2. Unmatched junction bases numbered 6, after V lost 5 bases and J lost 2 bases. This CDR3 contains 16 residues. The germline V gene has CDR1 MNHNY and CDR2 SVGAGI (reference sequence). The CDR3 region has the DNA TGTGCCAGCAGTCCACCGGGACTAGCGGCCACAGATACGCAGTATTTT. It translates to CASSPPGLAATDTQYF.

The chain has TRBV6-6 and TRBJ2-1, with D maybe TRBD1 (5 bases). This CDR3 is built from 13 residues. V dropped 6 bases and J dropped 7 bases, with 13 bases sitting between them. Germline V CDR1 and CDR2: MNHNY, SVGAGI (reference sequence). The CDR3, as DNA: TGTGCCAGCAGCCTCGTTTCAGGGAATGAGCAGTTCTTC. Encoded protein: CASSLVSGNEQFF.

The chain carries TRBV5-1 and TRBJ1-2, with D possibly matching TRBD1 (6 bases). Germline V lookup: CDR1 SGHRS, CDR2 YFSETQ. V dropped 4 bases and J dropped 4 bases, with 8 bases sitting between them. This CDR3 region has 12 residues. CDR3 residues: CASSTDSYGYTF. CDR3 bases: TGCGCCAGCAGCACGGACAGCTATGGCTACACCTTC. Full variable domain (missing parts from reference TRBV5-1 and TRBJ1-2): KAGVTQTPRYLIKTRGQQVTLSCSPISGHRSVSWYQQTPGQGLQFLFEYFSETQRNKGNFPGRFSGRQFSNSRSEMNVSTLELGDSALYLCASSTDSYGYTFGSGTRLTVV.

V is TRBV6-4 and J is TRBJ1-2; 7 nucleotides align to TRBD1. Germline-derived CDR1 and CDR2 are MRHNA and SNTAGT. The ends lost 6 bases at V and 6 bases at J; junction bases unmatched: 7. This CDR3 is built from 13 residues. CDR3 bases: TGTGCCAGCAGAGGGGACAGTACCAATGGCTACACCTTC. Its translation is CASRGDSTNGYTF.

This clone has a single count. The rearrangement joins TRBV7-2 to TRBJ2-7, with TRBD2 matching 7 bases. CDR3 size: 16 residues. The V segment lost 2 bases and the J segment 3 bases; nucleotides outside the gene matches: 10. The germline V gene encodes CDR1 SGHTA and CDR2 FQGNSA. CDR3 nucleotide sequence: TGTGCCAGCAGCTTATCAGCGGGAATGACTAACTACGAGCAGTACTTC. Translated, it gives CASSLSAGMTNYEQYF.

The chain couples TRBV7-2 to TRBJ2-2; 8 nucleotides match TRBD1. V lost 3 bases, J lost 4 bases, and 4 bases stayed unmatched. CDR1 and CDR2 (germline): SGHTA, FQGNSA. The CDR3 spans 15 residues. The CDR3 bases are TGTGCCAGCAGCTTTAGGACAGGGACCACCGGGGAGCTGTTTTTT. It encodes CASSFRTGTTGELFF.

The chain recombines TRBV5-4 with TRBJ2-5; 7 bases agree with TRBD1. The trim removed 6 bases at V and 1 base at J, leaving 9 bases unmatched. This CDR3 is built from 15 residues. Germline V gene data show CDR1 as SGHNT and CDR2 as YYREEE (reference sequence). The CDR3 protein is CASKEGGKGQETQYF. The DNA for the CDR3 is TGTGCCAGCAAGGAAGGGGGCAAAGGCCAAGAGACCCAGTACTTC.

The chain joins TRBV10-2 to TRBJ2-7; D is possibly TRBD2 (6 bases). The V end lost 6 bases, the J end lost 4 bases, and 10 bases lay between the germline ends. Germline V gene data show CDR1 as WSHSY and CDR2 as SAAADI. This CDR3 has 12 amino acids. Here the CDR3 reads CASRRDAYEQYF. The DNA for the CDR3 is TGCGCCAGCAGGCGGGATGCGTACGAGCAGTACTTC.

In its sample, this clone was seen once. V is TRBV12-5 and J is TRBJ2-4; tentative D call: TRBD2 (5 bases). Germline-derived CDR1 and CDR2 are LGHNT and FRNRAP. Between the trimmed V and J ends, which lost 4 bases and 0 bases, there was a span of 13 bases. This CDR3 comprises 16 residues. Written as DNA, the CDR3 is TGTGCTAGTGGTTCCCCGGAGGCCCTAGCCAAAAACATTCAGTACTTC. This translates into CASGSPEALAKNIQYF. The entire variable domain, with the rest obtained from reference TRBV12-5 and TRBJ2-4, is as follows: DARVTQTPRHKVTEMGQEVTMRCQPILGHNTVFWYRQTMMQGLELLAYFRNRAPLDDSGMPKDRFSAEMPDATLATLKIQPSEPRDSAVYFCASGSPEALAKNIQYFGAGTRLSVL.

This clone was detected once. The J gene is TRBJ1-1, the V gene TRBV9, with D possibly being TRBD1 (6 bases). Between the trimmed V and J ends, which lost 3 bases and 0 bases, there was a span of 21 bases. CDR3 size: 18 residues. Germline V CDR1 and CDR2: SGDLS, YYNGEE. CDR3 region: CASSARMGDTDLNTEAFF. The DNA for the CDR3 is TGTGCCAGCAGCGCCAGGATGGGGGACACAGACTTGAACACTGAAGCTTTCTTT.

The chain has TRBV7-8 and TRBJ1-1; the D is unclear. Germline CDR1 reads SGHVS; CDR2 reads FQNEAQ. This CDR3 has 15 residues. Trimming took off 5 bases at V and 1 base at J, with 14 bases between the two ends. The CDR3 loop is CASSVRKHANTEAFF. CDR3 nucleotide sequence: TGTGCCAGCAGCGTCAGGAAACATGCGAACACTGAAGCTTTCTTT.

There are a few counts of this clone. Here the CDR3 reads CASSQLLAGGRNEQFF. The DNA for the CDR3 is TGTGCCAGCAGTCAACTTCTAGCGGGAGGGAGAAATGAGCAGTTCTTC. V gene TRBV28 combines with J gene TRBJ2-1, with 12 nucleotides matching TRBD2. The ends lost 5 bases at V and 7 bases at J; junction bases unmatched: 9. CDR3 length: 16 amino acids. Germline CDR1 MDHEN, CDR2 SYDVKM.